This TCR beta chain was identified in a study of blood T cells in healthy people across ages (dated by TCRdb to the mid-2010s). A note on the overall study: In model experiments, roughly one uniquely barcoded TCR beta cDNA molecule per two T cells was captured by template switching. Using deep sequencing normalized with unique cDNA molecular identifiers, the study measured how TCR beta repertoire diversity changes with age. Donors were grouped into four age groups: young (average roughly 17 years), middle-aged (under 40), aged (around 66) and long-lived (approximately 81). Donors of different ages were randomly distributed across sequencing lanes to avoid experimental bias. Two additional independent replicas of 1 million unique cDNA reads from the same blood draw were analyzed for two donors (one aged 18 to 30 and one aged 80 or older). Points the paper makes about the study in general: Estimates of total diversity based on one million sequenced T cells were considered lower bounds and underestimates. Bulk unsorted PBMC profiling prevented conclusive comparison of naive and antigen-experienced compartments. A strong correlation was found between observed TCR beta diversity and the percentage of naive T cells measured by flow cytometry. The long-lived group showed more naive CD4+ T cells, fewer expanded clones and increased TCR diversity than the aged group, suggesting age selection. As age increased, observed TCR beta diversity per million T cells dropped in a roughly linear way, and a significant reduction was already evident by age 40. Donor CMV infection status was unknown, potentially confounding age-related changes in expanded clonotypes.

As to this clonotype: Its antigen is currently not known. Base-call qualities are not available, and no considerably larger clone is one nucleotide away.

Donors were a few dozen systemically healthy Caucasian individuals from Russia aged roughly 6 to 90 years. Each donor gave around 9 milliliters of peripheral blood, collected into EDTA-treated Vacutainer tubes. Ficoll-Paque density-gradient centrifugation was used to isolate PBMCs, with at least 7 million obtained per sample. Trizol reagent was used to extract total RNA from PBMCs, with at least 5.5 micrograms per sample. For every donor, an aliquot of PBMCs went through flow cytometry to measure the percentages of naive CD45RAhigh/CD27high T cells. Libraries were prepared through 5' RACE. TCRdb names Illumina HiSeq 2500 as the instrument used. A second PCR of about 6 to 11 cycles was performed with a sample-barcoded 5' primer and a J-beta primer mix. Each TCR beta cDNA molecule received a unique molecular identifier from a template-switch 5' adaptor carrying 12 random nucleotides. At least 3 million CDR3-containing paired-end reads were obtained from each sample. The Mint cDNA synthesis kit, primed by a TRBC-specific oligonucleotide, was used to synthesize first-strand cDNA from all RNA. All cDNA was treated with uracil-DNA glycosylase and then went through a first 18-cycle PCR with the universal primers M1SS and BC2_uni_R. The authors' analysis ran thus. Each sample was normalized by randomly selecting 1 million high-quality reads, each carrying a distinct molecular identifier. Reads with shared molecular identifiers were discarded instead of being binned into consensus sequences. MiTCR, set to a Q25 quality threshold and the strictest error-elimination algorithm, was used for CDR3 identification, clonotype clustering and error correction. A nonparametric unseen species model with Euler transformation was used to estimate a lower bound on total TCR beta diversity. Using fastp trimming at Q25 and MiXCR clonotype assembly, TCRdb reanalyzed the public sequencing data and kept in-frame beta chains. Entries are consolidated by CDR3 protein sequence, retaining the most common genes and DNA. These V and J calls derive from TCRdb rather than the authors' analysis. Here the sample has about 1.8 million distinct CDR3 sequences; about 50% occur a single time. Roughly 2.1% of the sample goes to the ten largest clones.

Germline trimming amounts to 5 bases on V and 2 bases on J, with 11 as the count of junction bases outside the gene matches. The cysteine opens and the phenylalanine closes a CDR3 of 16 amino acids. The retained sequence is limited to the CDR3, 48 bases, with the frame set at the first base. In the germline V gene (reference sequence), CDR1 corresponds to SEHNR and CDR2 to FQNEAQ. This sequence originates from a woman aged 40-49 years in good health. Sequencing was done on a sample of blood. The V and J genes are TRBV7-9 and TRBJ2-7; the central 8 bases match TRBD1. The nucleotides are TGTGCCAGCAGCCCAGGGACAGGTAGCCTTCCCTACGAGCAGTACTTC. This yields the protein CASSPGTGSLPYEQYF.